Described below is a single T cell receptor (beta chain) sequence and its context. Its antigen is undetermined. The data were taken from a study of PD-1 blockade in mismatch repair-deficient tumors. Whole-study context: All were previously treated, progressing patients with some twelve mismatch repair-deficient cancer types.

Produced via immunoSEQ multiplex PCR; TCRdb's table is partial and in-frame only. This sample has approximately 38,000 clones, with approximately 81% found just once. Whole-study results and caveats: After pembrolizumab, tumor-resident clones rose rapidly, then generally contracted before radiologic responses.

With 4 bases removed from V and 5 bases from J, the gap between germline ends came to 14 bases. Germline V gives CDR1 MNHEY, CDR2 SMNVEV (reference sequence). This CDR3 region has 14 residues. Sequencing was performed on peripheral blood, taken roughly 75 weeks after starting pembrolizumab. This receptor was identified in an adult with mismatch repair-deficient cancer. The chain couples TRBV27 to TRBJ2-5; a weak D match, TRBD2 (5 bases). The DNA of the CDR3 is TGTGCCAGCAGTTGGAGGAGTGATCGGGAGACCCAGTACTTC. Protein sequence: CASSWRSDRETQYF.